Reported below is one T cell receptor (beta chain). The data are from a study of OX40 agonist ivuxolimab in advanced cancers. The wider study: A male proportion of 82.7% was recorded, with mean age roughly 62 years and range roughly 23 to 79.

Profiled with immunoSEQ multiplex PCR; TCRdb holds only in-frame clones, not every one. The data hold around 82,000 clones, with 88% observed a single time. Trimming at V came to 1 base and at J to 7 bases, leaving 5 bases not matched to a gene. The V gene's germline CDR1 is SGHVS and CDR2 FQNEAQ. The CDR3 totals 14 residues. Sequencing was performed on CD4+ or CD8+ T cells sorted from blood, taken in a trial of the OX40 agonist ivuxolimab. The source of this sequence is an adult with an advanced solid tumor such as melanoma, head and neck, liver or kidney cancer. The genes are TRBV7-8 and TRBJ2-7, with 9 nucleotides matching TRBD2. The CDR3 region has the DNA TGTGCCAGCAGCTTAGGACTAGCGGTCGGGGAGCAGTACTTC. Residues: CASSLGLAVGEQYF.